The TCR beta chain under discussion was sequenced for a study of CD8 T cells in Susac syndrome. This clonotype was found once. Germline CDR1 reads LGHDT; CDR2 reads YNNKEL (reference sequence). Trimming took off 3 bases at V and 2 bases at J, with 11 bases between the two ends. This CDR3 has 15 residues. Random hexamers were used to reverse transcribe the RNA input (about 0.5 to 1 ug). TCRdb independently ran MiXCR on the immunoSEQ multiplex PCR reads; one entry per CDR3 protein. This sample has 180,000 or so distinct CDR3 sequences, with about 96% found just once. The chain recombines TRBV3-1 with TRBJ2-1; tentatively, D is TRBD2 (6 bases). The TCR sequence derives from a human donor with multiple sclerosis. Specimen: CD4+ T cells from PBMCs. CDR3 coding DNA: TGTGCCAGCAGCCAGATAGCGGCCGCCTACAATGAGCAGTTCTTC. It encodes CASSQIAAAYNEQFF.